Presented here are 18 T cell receptor beta chains from one specimen sequenced in a study of T-cell reconstitution after alpha-beta-depleted transplantation in children. The study, taken as a whole, reports: T cells produced anew were the main source of T-cell counts and diversity one year after transplant.

It was with unique molecular identifiers that the TCRbeta library was prepared. TCRdb analysed the PCR reads with MiXCR anew, one entry per CDR3 protein. The repertoire holds a few hundred thousand distinct CDR3 sequences, with roughly 7.8% as singletons. Their recognized antigens are unknown. The material was peripheral blood, obtained 360 days after TCRalphabeta/CD19-depleted stem cell transplant. These receptors originate from a female patient under 10 years old who had a stem cell transplant for Fanconi anemia, so the T cells may come from the graft donor.

This clonotype occurred a few times. The chain joins TRBV19 to TRBJ1-1; D possibly corresponds to TRBD1 (6 bases). Germline values: CDR1 LNHDA, CDR2 SQIVND (reference sequence). The CDR3 covers 14 residues. V was shortened by 0 bases and J by 6 bases, with 11 bases between the two germline ends. CDR3 region: CASSIDRGTPEAFF. CDR3 DNA: TGTGCCAGTAGTATAGATCGGGGGACACCTGAAGCTTTCTTT.

This clonotype was found a few times. V usage is TRBV6-1 and J usage is TRBJ1-2; no clear D gene. The CDR3 spans 14 residues. The germline gives CDR1 MNHNS, CDR2 SASEGT. Trimming removed 3 bases at V and 4 bases at J, with 12 bases between. The CDR3 is CASSDFNMGYGYTF. DNA of the CDR3: TGTGCCAGCAGTGACTTCAACATGGGCTATGGCTACACCTTC.

This clonotype was found a few times. This rearrangement joins TRBV6-5 to TRBJ1-5; possibly TRBD1 for D (5 bases). The V end lost 6 bases, the J end lost 2 bases, and 17 bases lay between the germline ends. Germline lookup yields CDR1 MNHEY and CDR2 SVGAGI. The length of the CDR3 is 16 residues. For the CDR3, the DNA is TGTGCCAGCAGCCGGGGGGTTAATTATGGCAATCAGCCCCAGCATTTT. Amino acids: CASSRGVNYGNQPQHF.

This clonotype was detected ten times or more. The chain's CDR3 is CASSLGGTGVYEQYV. CDR3 in DNA: TGTGCCAGCAGCTTGGGGGGGACAGGAGTCTACGAGCAGTACGTC. The rearrangement joins TRBV7-2 to TRBJ2-7, with a possible D match to TRBD1 (8 bases). This CDR3 is built from 15 residues. Germline V gene sequence: CDR1 SGHTA, CDR2 FQGNSA. V dropped 3 bases and J dropped 3 bases, with 15 bases sitting between them.

This chain links TRBV20-1 with TRBJ1-2; TRBD1 agrees at 7 bases. Trimming took 6 bases from V and 6 from J; bases not matched to a gene: 10. The CDR3 is 13 amino acids. The V gene's germline CDR1 is DFQATT and CDR2 SNEGSKA (reference sequence). The CDR3 region has the DNA TGCAGTGCCTGGCCCGGGACAGAGAATGGCTACACCTTC. Translated, it gives CSAWPGTENGYTF.

This clonotype turned up a few times. J is TRBJ2-5 and V is TRBV4-1; D assignment may be TRBD1 or TRBD2 (5 bases each). Trimming pared 0 bases from V and 9 bases from J, leaving 11 bases between. Germline CDR1 MGHRA, CDR2 YSYEKL. The CDR3 spans 13 residues. CDR3: CASSQEEGPAQYF. The CDR3, as DNA: TGCGCCAGCAGCCAAGAAGAGGGACCGGCCCAGTACTTC.

There are many counts of this clonotype. V usage is TRBV10-3 and J usage is TRBJ2-7; D ambiguous. The CDR3 consists of 14 residues. Germline V gives CDR1 ENHRY, CDR2 SYGVKD. V lost 3 bases, J lost 3 bases, and 12 bases lay in between. The CDR3 protein is CAISDGQLHYEQYF. The CDR3 bases are TGTGCCATCAGTGACGGCCAGCTTCACTACGAGCAGTACTTC.

This clonotype was counted at least ten times. V and J are TRBV5-1 and TRBJ2-1; 8 bases agree with TRBD2. The CDR3 totals 15 residues. After removal of 1 base from V and 4 bases from J, the junction contained 4 bases not matched to a gene. Germline V lookup: CDR1 SGHRS, CDR2 YFSETQ. CDR3: CASSLNGGGYNEQFF. The CDR3 nucleotides read TGCGCCAGCAGCTTGAACGGGGGGGGTTACAATGAGCAGTTCTTC.

This clonotype was seen at least ten times. The gene calls are TRBV10-3 and TRBJ1-1, with a weak D call TRBD1 (6 bases). CDR1 and CDR2 from the germline V gene are ENHRY and SYGVKD. V lost 5 bases and J 8 bases, leaving 15 bases between the germline ends. The CDR3 spans 13 residues. CDR3 sequence (DNA): TGTGCCATCAGTACTCAACAGGGTCGGGAAGCTTTCTTT. Residues: CAISTQQGREAFF.

This clonotype was recorded once. This may be a read error: a much more frequent sequence differs by one nucleotide. The chain couples TRBV12-3 or TRBV12-4 to TRBJ2-6; 7 positions match TRBD1. CDR3 length: 18 residues. CDR3 in DNA: TGTACCAGCAGACCATGGGGACAGCTATTCTCTGGGGCCAACGTCCTGACTTTC. This translates into CTSRPWGQLFSGANVLTF.

This clonotype was detected only once. This chain connects TRBV5-1 to TRBJ1-1; no definite D call. The CDR3 is 13 residues long. The V end was cut by 3 bases, the J end by 8 bases, with 14 bases between. Germline V gene lookup returns CDR1 SGHRS and CDR2 YFSETQ. CDR3 protein: CASSSMLLTEAFF. Written as DNA, the CDR3 is TGCGCCAGCAGCTCAATGCTTCTGACCGAAGCTTTCTTT. Together with reference TRBV5-1 and TRBJ1-1, the CDR3 gives the full variable domain: KAGVTQTPRYLIKTRGQQVTLSCSPISGHRSVSWYQQTPGQGLQFLFEYFSETQRNKGNFPGRFSGRQFSNSRSEMNVSTLELGDSALYLCASSSMLLTEAFFGQGTRLTVV.

This clonotype has a handful of counts. V gene TRBV18 combines with J gene TRBJ2-7; D gene uncertain. Trimming removed 3 bases from V and 3 bases from J, with 12 bases in between. The CDR3 length is 14 residues. Germline CDR1 and CDR2: KGHSH and LQKENI. The CDR3 bases are TGTGCCAGCTCACCTCTATCGAGAGACTACGAGCAGTACTTC. It is translated as CASSPLSRDYEQYF.

This clonotype was detected ten times or more. The chain employs TRBV12-3 or TRBV12-4 and TRBJ1-3, with D maybe TRBD1 (6 bases). V lost 1 base and J lost 7, with 14 bases in between. The CDR3 contains 15 residues. As DNA, the CDR3 is TGTGCCAGCAGTTTAGGCGATAGGGGGTCGAACACCATATATTTT. Translated, it gives CASSLGDRGSNTIYF.

The sample holds many counts of this clonotype. The gene calls are TRBV6-2 or TRBV6-3 and TRBJ1-5; D possibly corresponds to TRBD1 (5 bases). With 5 bases removed from V and 4 bases from J, the gap between germline ends came to 9 bases. The CDR3 loop spans 13 amino acids. Germline V gene lookup returns CDR1 MNHEY and CDR2 SVGEGT. The CDR3: CASSRPGNQPQHF. The CDR3, as DNA: TGTGCCAGCAGTCGTCCAGGGAATCAGCCCCAGCATTTT.

This clonotype was observed at least ten times. The chain has TRBV10-1 and TRBJ2-3; a possible D gene is TRBD1 (6 bases). The germline CDR1 and CDR2 sequences are WNHNN and SYGVQD (reference sequence). The CDR3 loop spans 13 amino acids. Trimming removed 9 bases from V and 2 bases from J, with 12 bases in between. The CDR3 protein is CASSDSITDTQYF. The CDR3, as DNA: TGCGCCAGTTCGGACAGCATCACAGATACGCAGTATTTT.

This clonotype was counted only a few times. V and J are TRBV4-3 and TRBJ1-1; D call uncertain. This CDR3 region has 14 residues. From germline, CDR1 is LGHNA and CDR2 YSLEER. Trimming shortened V by 4 bases and J by 5 bases, and 14 bases separated the two germline ends. For the CDR3, the DNA is TGCGCCAGCAGCCTTTGGACGGTGGATACTGAAGCTTTCTTT. It is translated as CASSLWTVDTEAFF.

This clonotype was detected many times. This chain joins TRBV12-3 or TRBV12-4 and TRBJ1-6; no definite D call. The V and J ends lost 3 bases and 11 bases respectively, with 14 bases between them. The CDR3 has 14 residues. CDR3: CASSFKGLVTPLHF. In nucleotides, the CDR3 is TGTGCCAGCAGTTTCAAGGGTCTGGTTACACCCCTCCACTTT.

The V call is TRBV6-5, the J call TRBJ1-5; D remains unclear. The V gene lost 5 bases and the J gene lost 0 bases, with 20 bases spanning the gap. The CDR3 is 18 amino acids. The germline V gene has CDR1 MNHEY and CDR2 SVGAGI. The CDR3, as DNA: TGTGCCAGCAGTACCGCGGCCAGACAAGTATATAGCAATCAGCCCCAGCATTTT. This sequence encodes CASSTAARQVYSNQPQHF.